This T cell receptor (beta chain) originates from a study of human T cells and chemical hapten exposure. Indicated time point: patch test 1, 2 weeks after DPC sensitization. As for treatment: therapeutic diphenylcyclopropenone sensitization with weekly scalp DPC. The library labeled individual cDNA molecules by adding unique molecular identifiers to them. One entry per CDR3 protein results from TCRdb running MiXCR on the RACE reads. The sample shows nearly 350,000 distinct CDR3 sequences, about 7% of them seen only once. This CDR3 has 19 residues. V trimming: 5 bases; J trimming: 4 bases; junction bases outside the gene matches: 13. Regarding the study as a whole: TCRs above 1 in 1000 frequency did not change with DPC sensitization.

Remarks on this clonotype: As yet, its antigen is unknown.

Material: whole blood, obtained in connection with sensitization to the hapten diphenylcyclopropenone (DPC). The genes are TRBV12-3 or TRBV12-4 and TRBJ2-5; 16 bases match TRBD2. The receptor was isolated from a woman in her late teens or twenties with alopecia areata. Some clones in this sample may be carry-over from other donors' samples. The CDR3 bases are TGTGCCAGCAGTCTCTCGGGACTAGCGGGGGGGCCCGTTACAGAGACCCAGTACTTC. Amino acid sequence: CASSLSGLAGGPVTETQYF.